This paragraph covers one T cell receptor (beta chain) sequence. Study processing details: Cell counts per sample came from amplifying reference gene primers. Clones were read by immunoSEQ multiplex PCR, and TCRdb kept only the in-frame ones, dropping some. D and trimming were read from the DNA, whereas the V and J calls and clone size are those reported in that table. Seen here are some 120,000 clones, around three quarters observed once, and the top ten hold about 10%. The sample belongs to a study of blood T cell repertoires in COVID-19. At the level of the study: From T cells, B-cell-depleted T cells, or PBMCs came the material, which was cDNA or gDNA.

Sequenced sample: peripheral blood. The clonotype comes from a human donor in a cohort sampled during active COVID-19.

For the CDR3, the DNA is TGTGCCAGCAGCCTTCGGACAGGGGAGACAGATACGCAGTATTTT. Residues: CASSLRTGETDTQYF. The genes are TRBV11-3 and TRBJ2-3; 9 bases agree with TRBD1. Germline values: CDR1 SGHNT, CDR2 YENEEA. This CDR3 region has 15 residues. Trimming removed 5 bases from V and 3 bases from J; junction bases left unmatched: 6.